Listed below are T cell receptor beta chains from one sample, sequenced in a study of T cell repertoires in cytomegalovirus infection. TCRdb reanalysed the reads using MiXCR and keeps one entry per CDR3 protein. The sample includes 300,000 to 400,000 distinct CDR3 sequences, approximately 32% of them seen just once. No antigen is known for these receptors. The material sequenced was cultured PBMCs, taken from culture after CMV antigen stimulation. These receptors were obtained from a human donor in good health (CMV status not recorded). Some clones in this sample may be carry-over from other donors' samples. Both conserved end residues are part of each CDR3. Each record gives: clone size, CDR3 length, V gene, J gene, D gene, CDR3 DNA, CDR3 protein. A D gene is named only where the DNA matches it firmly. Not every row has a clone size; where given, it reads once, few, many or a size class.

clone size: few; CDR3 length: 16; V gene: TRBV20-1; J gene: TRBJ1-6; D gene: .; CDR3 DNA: TGCAGTGCTAGCCTCCGGGGGGGAATCAATAATTCACCCCTCCACTTT; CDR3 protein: CSASLRGGINNSPLHF
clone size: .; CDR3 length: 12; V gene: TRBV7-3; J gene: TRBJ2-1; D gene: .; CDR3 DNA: TGTGCCAGCAGCTTACTGTTGGGTGAGCAGTTCTTC; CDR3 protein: CASSLLLGEQFF
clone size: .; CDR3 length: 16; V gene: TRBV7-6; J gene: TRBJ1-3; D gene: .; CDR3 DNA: TGTGCCAGCAGCTTGCGGCTTGGGGCCTCTGGAAACACCATATATTTT; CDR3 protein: CASSLRLGASGNTIYF
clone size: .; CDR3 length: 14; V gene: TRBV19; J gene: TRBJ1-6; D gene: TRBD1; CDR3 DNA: TGTGCCAGTAGTGTCCGGGACAGGGCTTCACCCCTCCACTTT; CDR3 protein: CASSVRDRASPLHF
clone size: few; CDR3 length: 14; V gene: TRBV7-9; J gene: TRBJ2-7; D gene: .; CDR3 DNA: TGTGCCAGCAGCTTGGGACCCACCTCCTACGAGCAGTACTTC; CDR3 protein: CASSLGPTSYEQYF
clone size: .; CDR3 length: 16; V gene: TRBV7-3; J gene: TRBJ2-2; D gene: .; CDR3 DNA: TGTGCCAGCAGCTTAGGAAGGTCCAACCCACCCGGGGAGCTGTTTTTT; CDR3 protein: CASSLGRSNPPGELFF
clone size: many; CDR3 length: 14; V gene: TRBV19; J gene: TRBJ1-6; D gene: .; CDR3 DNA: TGTGCCAGTAGTATCCCGGGGGTAGGGTCACCCCTCCACTTT; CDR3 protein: CASSIPGVGSPLHF
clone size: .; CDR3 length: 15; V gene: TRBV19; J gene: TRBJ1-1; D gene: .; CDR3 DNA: TGTGCCAGTAGTATGTACCACAGGTCGGGGACTGAAGCTTTCTTT; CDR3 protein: CASSMYHRSGTEAFF
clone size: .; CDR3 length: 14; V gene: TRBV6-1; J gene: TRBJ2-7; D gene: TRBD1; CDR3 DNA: TGTGCCAGCAGTTACACAGGGGGGCCCTACGAGCAGTACTTC; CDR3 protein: CASSYTGGPYEQYF
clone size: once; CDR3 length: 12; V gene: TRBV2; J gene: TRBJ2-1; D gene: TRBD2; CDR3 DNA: TGTGCCAGCAGTGGGGGACTAACGGAGCAGTTCTTC; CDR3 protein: CASSGGLTEQFF
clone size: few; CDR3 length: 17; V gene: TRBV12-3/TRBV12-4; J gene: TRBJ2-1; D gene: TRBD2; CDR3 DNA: TGTGCCAGCAGTTCGGGACTAACCGGGGGGGGAGGGAATGAGCAGTTCTTC; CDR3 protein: CASSSGLTGGGGNEQFF
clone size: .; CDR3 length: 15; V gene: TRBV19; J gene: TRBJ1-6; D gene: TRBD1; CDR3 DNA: TGTGCCAGTAGCAAACAGGGGGCCTATAATTCACCCCTCCACTTT; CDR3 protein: CASSKQGAYNSPLHF
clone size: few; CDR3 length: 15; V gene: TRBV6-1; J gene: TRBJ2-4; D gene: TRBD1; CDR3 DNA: TGTGCCAGCAGTGAGAGGGACAGGGGGAAAAACATTCAGTACTTC; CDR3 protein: CASSERDRGKNIQYF
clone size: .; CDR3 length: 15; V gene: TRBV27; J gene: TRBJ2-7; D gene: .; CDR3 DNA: TGTGCCAGCAGTTCCCCCCGGGCAGGCTCCTACGAGCAGTACTTC; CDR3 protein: CASSSPRAGSYEQYF
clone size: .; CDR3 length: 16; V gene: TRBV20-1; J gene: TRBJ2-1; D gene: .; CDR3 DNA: TGCAGTGCTAGAGGGTCCCGGGTTGGGGGCGGGAATGAGCAGTTCTTC; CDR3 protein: CSARGSRVGGGNEQFF
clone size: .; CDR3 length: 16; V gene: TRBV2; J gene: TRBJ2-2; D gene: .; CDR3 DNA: TGTGCCAGCAGTGAGATCGTGGGAGTAGTCACCGGGGAGCTGTTTTTT; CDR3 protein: CASSEIVGVVTGELFF
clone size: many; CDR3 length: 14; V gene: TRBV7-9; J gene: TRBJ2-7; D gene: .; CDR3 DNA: TGTGCCAGCATCCTGACAGGCAGCTCCTACGAGCAGTACTTC; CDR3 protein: CASILTGSSYEQYF
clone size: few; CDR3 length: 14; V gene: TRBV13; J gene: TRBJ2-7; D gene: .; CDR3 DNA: TGTGCCAGCAGTTCCACCAGGGACTCCTACGAGCAGTACTTC; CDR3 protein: CASSSTRDSYEQYF
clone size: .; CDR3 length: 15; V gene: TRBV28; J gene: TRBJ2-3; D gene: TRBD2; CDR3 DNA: TGTGCCAGCAGTTTCCCTAGCGGGACGACAGATACGCAGTATTTT; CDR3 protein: CASSFPSGTTDTQYF
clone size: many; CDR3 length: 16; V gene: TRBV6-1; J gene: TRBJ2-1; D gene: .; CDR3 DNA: TGTGCCAGCAATGGCCTTGGGCAGAGCTCCTACAATGAGCAGTTCTTC; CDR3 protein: CASNGLGQSSYNEQFF
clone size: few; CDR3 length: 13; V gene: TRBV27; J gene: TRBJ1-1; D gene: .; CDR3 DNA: TGTGCCAGCAGTTTTTCTGGAGGCACTGAAGCTTTCTTT; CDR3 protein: CASSFSGGTEAFF
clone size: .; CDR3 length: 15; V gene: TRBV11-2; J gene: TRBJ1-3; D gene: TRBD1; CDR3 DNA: TGTGCCAGCAGCCGCACGCAGGGGGCTGGAAACACCATATATTTT; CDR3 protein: CASSRTQGAGNTIYF
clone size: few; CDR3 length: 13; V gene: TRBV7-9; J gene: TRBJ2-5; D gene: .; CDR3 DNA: TGTGCCAGCAGCTTCGGGCCAGAGGAGACCCAGTACTTC; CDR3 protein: CASSFGPEETQYF
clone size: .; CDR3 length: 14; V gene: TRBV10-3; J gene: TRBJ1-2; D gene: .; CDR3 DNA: TGTGCCATCAGTGAGTCTGGGGGAGGCTATGGCTACACCTTC; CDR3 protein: CAISESGGGYGYTF
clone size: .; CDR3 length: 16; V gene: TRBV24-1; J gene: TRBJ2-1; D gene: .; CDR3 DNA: TGTGCCACCAGTGAAACCACAGGCCGCTCCTACAATGAGCAGTTCTTC; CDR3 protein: CATSETTGRSYNEQFF
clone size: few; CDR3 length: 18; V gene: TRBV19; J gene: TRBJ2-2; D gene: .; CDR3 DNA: TGTGCCAGTAGTATCCGGCTCCCGGTCCCTCGGTTTACCGGGGAGCTGTTTTTT; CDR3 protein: CASSIRLPVPRFTGELFF
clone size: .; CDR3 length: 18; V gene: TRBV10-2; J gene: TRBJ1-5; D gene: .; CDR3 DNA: TGCGCCAGCATTAGTAACGGCAGACTCCTTCATAGCAATCAGCCCCAGCATTTT; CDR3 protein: CASISNGRLLHSNQPQHF
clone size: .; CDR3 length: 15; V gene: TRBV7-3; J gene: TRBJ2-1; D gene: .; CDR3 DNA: TGTGCCAGCAGCTTAACGGTGGCAGTGGGCAATGAGCAGTTCTTC; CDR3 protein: CASSLTVAVGNEQFF
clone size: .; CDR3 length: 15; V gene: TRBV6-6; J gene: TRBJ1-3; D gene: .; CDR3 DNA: TGTGCCAGCAGGGCCGGGGCCGCCTCTGGAAACACCATATATTTT; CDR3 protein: CASRAGAASGNTIYF
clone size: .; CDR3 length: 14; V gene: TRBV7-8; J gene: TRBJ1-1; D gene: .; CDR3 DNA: TGTGCCAGCAGCCGAACGCCGGACCGAACGAAAGCTTTCTTT; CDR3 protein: CASSRTPDRTKAFF
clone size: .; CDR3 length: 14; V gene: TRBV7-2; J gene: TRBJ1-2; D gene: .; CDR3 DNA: TGTGCCAGCAGCTTAGGGGGGGGGCGGACGGGCTACACCTTC; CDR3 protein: CASSLGGGRTGYTF
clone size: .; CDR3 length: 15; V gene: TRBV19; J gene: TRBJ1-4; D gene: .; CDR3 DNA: TGTGCCAGTACCCATTCTGGGAGGCAAGGCGAAAAACTGTTTTTT; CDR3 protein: CASTHSGRQGEKLFF
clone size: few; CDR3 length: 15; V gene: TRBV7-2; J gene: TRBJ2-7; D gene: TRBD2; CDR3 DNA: TGTGCCAGCAGCCGGACTAGCGGTAACCACTACGAGCAGTACTTC; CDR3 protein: CASSRTSGNHYEQYF
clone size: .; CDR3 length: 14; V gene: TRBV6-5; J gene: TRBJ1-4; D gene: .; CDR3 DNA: TGTGCCAGCAGTTACGGGCCTCGGGATGAAAAACTGTTTTTT; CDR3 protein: CASSYGPRDEKLFF
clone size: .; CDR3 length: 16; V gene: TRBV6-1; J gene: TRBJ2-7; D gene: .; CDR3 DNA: TGTGCCAGCAGTGACGGGTGGCAGGGGTCTACCTACGAGCAGTACTTC; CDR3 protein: CASSDGWQGSTYEQYF
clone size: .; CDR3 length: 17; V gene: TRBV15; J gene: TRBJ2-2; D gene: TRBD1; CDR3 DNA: TGTGCCACCAGCAGAGAGACCGGGACAGGTGACACCGGGGAGCTGTTTTTT; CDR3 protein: CATSRETGTGDTGELFF
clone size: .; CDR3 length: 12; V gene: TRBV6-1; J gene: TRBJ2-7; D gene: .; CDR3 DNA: TGTGCCAGCAGTGAAGGGACAGACGAGCAGTACTTC; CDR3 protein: CASSEGTDEQYF
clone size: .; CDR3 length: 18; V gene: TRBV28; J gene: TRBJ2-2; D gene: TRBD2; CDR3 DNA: TGTGCCAGCAGTTTAGATGTCCTAGCGGGGCCGAACACCGGGGAGCTGTTTTTT; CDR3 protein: CASSLDVLAGPNTGELFF